This T cell receptor (beta chain) emerged from a study of control samples from healthy donors and cancer patients. Germline values: CDR1 LGHNA, CDR2 YSLEER. This CDR3 region has 16 residues. V was cut by 1 base and J by 5 bases, with 15 bases left in between. TCRdb keeps only in-frame clones here, not all; method: immunoSEQ multiplex PCR. The sample has 140,000 to 150,000 clones; roughly 93% are singletons. This rearrangement joins TRBV4-3 to TRBJ1-5; D gene ambiguous. Sequenced material: blood. The sequence came from a man aged 18 to 29 in good health. CDR3 sequence (DNA): TGCGCCAGCAGCCAAGGCGGTGCGGGCGAGTATCAGCCCCAGCATTTT. Protein: CASSQGGAGEYQPQHF.